This TCR beta chain originates from a study of cytomegalovirus exposure and HLA in healthy donors. Germline V gene sequence: CDR1 MGHDK, CDR2 SYGVNS. V was pared by 4 bases and J by 5 bases, with 13 bases of the junction left unmatched. The CDR3 runs to 16 residues. Regarding this clone: Its specificity is not known.

PCR involved 60 Vbeta and 13 Jbeta primers. As processed by the authors: Later, tens of millions of unique TCR beta chains were counted in an analysis, and around 11 million of them were shared. Here immunoSEQ multiplex PCR was the method, and the copy in TCRdb shows in-frame clones only, minus some. The V and J calls and the clone size are those of that table, but D and trimming were determined from the DNA. The sample has around 100,000 clones; 70% to 75% are singletons. Whole-study findings and limits: What was likely a sequencing artifact was a cluster of highly shared sequence variants. A later analysis reported that several of the most significant clusters appeared to be linked to common viral pathogens, among them Epstein-Barr virus. In vitro work confirmed that a few CMV-associated chains recognize CMV antigens.

What was sequenced was PBMCs. This chain joins TRBV25-1 and TRBJ2-7, with 8 bases matching TRBD2. This clonotype was sampled from a woman between 18 and 29 years old in good health and CMV-seropositive. CDR3: CASSGTGGRSWDEQYF. CDR3 in DNA: TGTGCCAGCAGTGGGACGGGGGGGCGATCATGGGACGAGCAGTACTTC.